The 21 T cell receptor beta chains given below trace back to one sample, sequenced in a study of Ad26.COV2.S vaccination and SARS-CoV-2 variants. The sample's treatment: roughly 20 received Ad26.COV2.S at low or high dose, single or two shots; several received placebo; per-sample allocation not given. Day 63 following the first vaccine or placebo injection was when the samples were taken. Data came from immunoSEQ multiplex PCR; TCRdb stores just in-frame clones and leaves some out. The repertoire consists of roughly 400,000 clones, with 80% to 95% occurring once and the leading ten covering under 2%. Sequencing was performed on peripheral blood, taken in a trial of Ad26.COV2.S vaccine versus placebo. The receptors originated from a person aged 18-65 years who received the Ad26.COV2.S COVID-19 vaccine or a placebo.

This clone came up once. The chain is built from TRBV29-1 and TRBJ1-2, with 11 nucleotides matching TRBD1. Trimming removed 7 bases from V and 8 bases from J; junction bases left unmatched: 9. Per germline, CDR1 SQVTM and CDR2 ANQGSEA. There are 13 residues in the CDR3. The CDR3 DNA follows: TGCAGCGCCGAAGGACAGGGGGCGGAAGGCTACACCTTC. It translates to CSAEGQGAEGYTF.

The chain is built from TRBV29-1 and TRBJ2-3; TRBD2 matches 11 bases. Germline V CDR1 and CDR2: SQVTM, ANQGSEA. CDR3 length: 14 residues. After removal of 5 bases from V and 1 base from J, the junction contained 2 bases not matched to a gene. Written as DNA, the CDR3 is TGCAGCGTTAGGGGACTAGCGGGCACAGATACGCAGTATTTT. Residues: CSVRGLAGTDTQYF.

The chain is built from TRBV7-8 and TRBJ1-6, with D hard to call. The V end lost 5 bases, the J end lost 0 bases, and 14 bases lay between the germline ends. The CDR3 has 17 residues. In germline, CDR1 is SGHVS, CDR2 FQNEAQ. For the CDR3, the DNA is TGTGCCAGCAGCCTTTTTGGAGTCAGCTCCTATAATTCACCCCTCCACTTT. Translating gives CASSLFGVSSYNSPLHF.

V usage is TRBV7-9 and J usage is TRBJ2-4; 15 nucleotides match TRBD2. This CDR3 has 18 residues. After removal of 5 bases from V and 6 bases from J, the junction contained 11 bases not matched to a gene. The germline CDR1 and CDR2 sequences are SEHNR and FQNEAQ (reference sequence). CDR3 bases: TGTGCCAGCAGCGGCCCGGGACTAGCGGGGGGCCATGGAAACATTCAGTACTTC. It translates to CASSGPGLAGGHGNIQYF.

The J gene is TRBJ1-6, the V gene TRBV10-2, with D possibly matching TRBD1 (6 bases). In germline, CDR1 is WSHSY, CDR2 SAAADI. This CDR3 has 13 residues. The V end lost 7 bases, the J end lost 9 bases, and 13 bases lay between the germline ends. CDR3 residues: CASTSGAGSPLHF. CDR3 in DNA: TGCGCCAGCACCTCAGGGGCCGGTTCACCCCTCCACTTT.

V is TRBV6-5 and J is TRBJ1-4; D gene unclear. V shed 5 bases and J shed 7 bases, with 17 bases lying between them. This CDR3 is 15 amino acids long. Germline V gene sequence: CDR1 MNHEY, CDR2 SVGAGI. CDR3 sequence reads: CASSTGPSLTEKLFF. The CDR3 DNA is TGTGCCAGCAGTACCGGACCGTCTCTAACTGAAAAACTGTTTTTT.

This chain links TRBV27 with TRBJ2-7, with 7 positions matching TRBD1. Trimming cost V 4 bases and J 2 bases; bases outside gene matches: 5. CDR1 and CDR2 (germline): MNHEY, SMNVEV (reference sequence). This CDR3 region has 14 residues. The CDR3 bases are TGTGCCAGCAGTTCGCGGACAGGCCCCTACGAGCAGTACTTC. Translation: CASSSRTGPYEQYF.

This clone was seen only once. The chain employs TRBV6-2 or TRBV6-3 and TRBJ1-5; D remains unclear. From germline, CDR1 is MNHEY and CDR2 SVGEGT. The CDR3 totals 13 residues. The V end lost 6 bases, the J end lost 7 bases, and 13 bases lay between the germline ends. CDR3 DNA: TGTGCCAGCAGCCCAAAGGAGGCCCAGCCCCAGCATTTT. As protein: CASSPKEAQPQHF.

The chain combines TRBV27 with TRBJ1-1; TRBD1 matches at 10 bases. Per the germline V gene, CDR1 is MNHEY and CDR2 is SMNVEV (reference sequence). V gave up 4 bases and J gave up 8 bases; unmatched junction bases: 13. This CDR3 has 16 residues. Here the CDR3 DNA reads TGTGCCAGCAGTTCTAGGGCGACCGGGACAGGGGCCGAAGCTTTCTTT. Its protein is CASSSRATGTGAEAFF.

The genes are TRBV6-1 and TRBJ2-7; D remains unclear. Germline V gene lookup returns CDR1 MNHNS and CDR2 SASEGT. The CDR3 spans 13 residues. Trimming removed 3 bases at V and 2 bases at J, with 8 bases between. In DNA, the CDR3 is TGTGCCAGCAGTGACAACACGCCCTACGAGCAGTACTTC. Amino acid sequence: CASSDNTPYEQYF.

V gene TRBV19 combines with J gene TRBJ1-5; D may be TRBD1 (5 bases). Deletions cut 2 bases from V and 6 bases from J, with 11 bases between. There are 14 residues in the CDR3. The germline V gene encodes CDR1 LNHDA and CDR2 SQIVND (reference sequence). As DNA, the CDR3 is TGTGCCAGTAGTATATGGGGGGGATCTCAGCCCCAGCATTTT. Its translation: CASSIWGGSQPQHF.

The CDR3 DNA reads as TGTGCCAGCAGCCGAGCGGGGGGGCTGTACGAGCAGTACTTC. Translated: CASSRAGGLYEQYF. The V gene is TRBV2, the J gene TRBJ2-7, with TRBD2 identical over 10 bases. Germline trimming cut 6 bases from V and 4 bases from J; bases unmatched to any gene: 6. The V gene's germline CDR1 is SNHLY and CDR2 FYNNEI. The CDR3 is 14 amino acids. Variable domain in full (rest from reference TRBV2 and TRBJ2-7): EPEVTQTPSHQVTQMGQEVILRCVPISNHLYFYWYRQILGQKVEFLVSFYNNEISEKSEIFDDQFSVERPDGSNFTLKIRSTKLEDSAMYFCASSRAGGLYEQYFGPGTRLTVT.

This chain joins TRBV5-1 and TRBJ2-7; weak D call: TRBD2 (6 bases). Trimming cost V 5 bases and J 0 bases, with 18 bases left between them. Germline V gene data show CDR1 as SGHRS and CDR2 as YFSETQ. The CDR3 is 16 residues long. CDR3 coding DNA: TGCGCCAGCAGGGGGAGCGGGTACCTATTCTCCTACGAGCAGTACTTC. This sequence encodes CASRGSGYLFSYEQYF.

The chain links TRBV7-7 to TRBJ2-7; D might be TRBD1 or TRBD2, each matching 8 bases. Per germline, CDR1 SSHAT and CDR2 FNYEAQ (reference sequence). V was pared by 6 bases and J by 5 bases, with 20 bases between. This CDR3 region has 15 residues. CDR3 coding DNA: TGTGCCAGCAGTCGCGGGGGGACAGGAGGGGACGAGCAGTACTTC. Amino acids: CASSRGGTGGDEQYF.

This chain joins TRBV11-2 and TRBJ2-1; 9 bases align to TRBD2. CDR1 SGHAT and CDR2 FQNNGV come from the germline V gene. V was pared by 2 bases and J by 2 bases, with 4 bases of the junction left unmatched. The CDR3 contains 16 residues. CDR3 protein: CASSLSGGLTYNEQFF. The CDR3 DNA reads TGTGCCAGCAGCTTAAGCGGGGGGTTAACCTACAATGAGCAGTTCTTC.

This clone was detected once. The rearrangement links TRBV19 to TRBJ2-3; a possible D gene is TRBD2 (5 bases). With 4 bases removed from V and 0 bases from J, the gap between germline ends came to 8 bases. This CDR3 has 14 residues. Per the germline V gene, CDR1 is LNHDA and CDR2 is SQIVND (reference sequence). CDR3 sequence: CASSNSGSTDTQYF. The CDR3 DNA reads as TGTGCCAGTAGTAACAGCGGTAGCACAGATACGCAGTATTTT.

CDR3 sequence reads: CASSLVSGSSYNSPLHF. CDR3 DNA sequence: TGTGCCAGCAGCTTGGTTTCAGGGAGCTCCTATAATTCACCCCTCCACTTT. The genes are TRBV5-4 and TRBJ1-6; the D gene is possibly TRBD1 (5 bases). Germline CDR1 and CDR2: SGHNT and YYREEE (reference sequence). Trimming took 0 bases from V and 0 from J, leaving 10 bases between them. The CDR3 covers 17 residues.

V usage is TRBV18 and J usage is TRBJ1-5; D might be TRBD1 (6 bases). The CDR3 sequence is 13 residues long. V lost 1 base to trimming and J lost 8 bases, with 9 bases between them. Germline assignment: CDR1 KGHSH and CDR2 LQKENI. The CDR3 region is CASSPQGGEPQHF. CDR3 coding DNA: TGTGCCAGCTCACCACAGGGGGGAGAGCCCCAGCATTTT.

This clone occurred once. The chain uses TRBV28 and TRBJ2-1; no reliable D call. Trimming took off 1 base at V and 0 bases at J, with 10 bases between the two ends. This CDR3 is built from 16 residues. Germline CDR1 is MDHEN and CDR2 is SYDVKM. The CDR3 DNA is TGTGCCAGCAGTTTATTACCCAGGAGCTCCTACAATGAGCAGTTCTTC. Its protein is CASSLLPRSSYNEQFF.

The gene calls are TRBV15 and TRBJ2-5, with 12 nucleotides matching TRBD1. Germline V gene lookup returns CDR1 LNHNV and CDR2 YYDKDF (reference sequence). The CDR3 runs 14 residues. With 11 bases clipped from V and 5 bases from J, the junction kept 9 bases outside the gene matches. In DNA, the CDR3 is TGTGCCTCAGCCCGGGACAGGGGGCAGGAGACCCAGTACTTC. Its translation is CASARDRGQETQYF.

The DNA for the CDR3 is TGTGCCAGCAGTGAATATGCGGGGGGCAGAAATGAGCAGTTCTTC. Translated: CASSEYAGGRNEQFF. The chain employs TRBV6-1 and TRBJ2-1, with 8 bases matching TRBD2. V lost 2 bases and J lost 7; bases outside the gene matches: 7. CDR1 and CDR2 (germline): MNHNS, SASEGT. CDR3 size: 15 residues.